These T cell receptor beta chains were read from a single sample in a study of vaccination and CD4 T cells after COVID-19. Each CDR3 protein is one row after TCRdb ran MiXCR on the PCR reads. The table lists approximately 13,000 distinct CDR3 sequences, under 75% of them singletons. Their recognized antigens are unknown. The specimen was CD4+ T cells from blood, cultured in vitro. Receptors originate from a human donor who had recovered from COVID-19. The CDR3 runs from the conserved cysteine through the conserved F or W. A D gene is named only where the DNA matches it firmly. Only part of the rows carry a size: once, few, many, or a class if the clone is expanded.

NA TRBJ1-5 TRBV7-6 few CASSLGTAQPQHF TGTGCCAGCAGCTTGGGGACGGCGCAGCCCCAGCATTTT
NA TRBJ2-7 TRBV7-2 NA CASSPRDTSREQYF TGTGCCAGCAGCCCCCGGGACACTTCGAGGGAGCAGTACTTC
NA TRBJ2-7 TRBV7-9 NA CASSPSRYEQYF TGTGCCAGCAGCCCCTCCCGTTACGAGCAGTACTTC
TRBD1 TRBJ1-5 TRBV19 few CASSIDGTGGNQPQHF TGTGCCAGTAGTATAGATGGTACAGGGGGCAATCAGCCCCAGCATTTT
NA TRBJ1-1 TRBV4-2 NA CASSHPAGQGTEAFF TGTGCCAGCAGCCATCCGGCGGGACAAGGTACTGAAGCTTTCTTT
NA TRBJ1-2 TRBV7-9 NA CASSLVGQGTSWGYTF TGTGCCAGCAGCTTAGTCGGGCAGGGGACATCTTGGGGCTACACCTTC
NA TRBJ2-2 TRBV7-8 NA CASSLALWARWYSWLFF TGTGCCAGCAGCTTAGCGCTTTGGGCACGGTGGTATAGTTGGCTGTTTTTT
NA TRBJ1-5 TRBV20-1 few CSASEGTGANQPQHF TGCAGTGCTAGCGAGGGAACAGGCGCTAATCAGCCCCAGCATTTT
NA TRBJ2-2 TRBV24-1 NA CAQTPFSEVGELFF TGTGCCCAAACCCCCTTCTCGGAGGTCGGGGAGCTGTTTTTT
TRBD1 TRBJ2-2 TRBV25-1 NA CASSEYGVRGRGELFF TGTGCCAGCAGTGAATATGGGGTTAGGGGGCGCGGGGAGCTGTTTTTT
NA TRBJ2-2 TRBV20-1 NA CGGNSNTGELFF TGCGGAGGGAACTCAAACACCGGGGAGCTGTTTTTT
NA TRBJ1-6 TRBV11-2 NA CASSSGPSRGNSPLHF TGTGCCAGCAGCTCCGGGCCATCGCGGGGGAATTCACCCCTCCACTTT
NA TRBJ2-5 TRBV2 NA CASTGIQETQYF TGTGCCAGTACAGGTATCCAAGAGACCCAGTACTTC
NA TRBJ2-5 TRBV18 NA CASSPEETQYF TGTGCCAGCTCACCAGAGGAGACCCAGTACTTC
NA TRBJ1-2 TRBV6-1 NA CASSERASNYGYTF TGTGCCAGCAGTGAACGCGCGAGTAACTATGGCTACACCTTC
TRBD1 TRBJ1-2 TRBV6-1 once CASLLTGKGRYGYTF TGTGCCAGCCTTTTGACAGGGAAAGGCCGTTATGGCTACACCTTC
TRBD2 TRBJ2-2 TRBV7-2 NA CASSSTSGTGELFF TGTGCCAGCAGCTCGACTAGCGGGACCGGGGAGCTGTTTTTT
TRBD2 TRBJ2-5 TRBV30 NA CAWGTSGSYETQYF TGTGCCTGGGGGACTAGCGGGAGTTATGAGACCCAGTACTTC
NA TRBJ2-2 TRBV28 NA CASSSRQSGELFF TGTGCCAGCAGTTCCCGTCAATCCGGGGAGCTGTTTTTT
NA TRBJ1-5 TRBV7-9 NA CASSRGAQPQHF TGTGCCAGCAGCCGTGGGGCCCAGCCCCAGCATTTT
NA TRBJ1-5 TRBV27 NA CASSLSSQGWQPQHF TGTGCCAGCAGTTTATCGTCCCAGGGATGGCAGCCCCAGCATTTT
TRBD2 TRBJ2-3 TRBV5-4 once CASSFRRGLAGWGTDTQYF TGTGCCAGCAGCTTTCGTAGGGGACTAGCGGGCTGGGGCACAGATACGCAGTATTTT
TRBD1 TRBJ1-3 TRBV27 NA CASSRTGLSGNTIYF TGTGCCAGCAGCAGGACAGGCCTCTCTGGAAACACCATATATTTT
TRBD2 TRBJ2-1 TRBV28 once CASGILGLAGGADNEQFF TGTGCCAGCGGGATCCTAGGACTAGCGGGAGGAGCGGACAATGAGCAGTTCTTC
NA TRBJ1-2 TRBV11-2 once CASSLGPANYGYTF TGTGCCAGCAGCTTAGGTCCAGCGAACTATGGCTACACCTTC
NA TRBJ1-1 TRBV24-1 NA CATSDDNRVEAFF TGTGCCACCAGTGATGATAACAGGGTTGAAGCTTTCTTT
NA TRBJ1-1 TRBV20-1 few CSAGRAGQQNEAFF TGCAGTGCGGGGCGAGCAGGGCAGCAGAATGAAGCTTTCTTT
TRBD1 TRBJ2-7 TRBV6-2/TRBV6-3 NA CASSSGGTGSVQYF TGTGCCAGCAGTTCCGGCGGGACAGGGTCGGTGCAGTACTTC
NA TRBJ2-3 TRBV24-1 NA CATSDETGQIGRDTQYF TGTGCCACCAGTGATGAAACCGGACAGATTGGGAGAGATACGCAGTATTTT
TRBD1 TRBJ1-3 TRBV4-1 NA CASSRQGMILTGNTIYF TGCGCCAGCAGCCGACAGGGGATGATTCTAACTGGAAACACCATATATTTT
NA TRBJ1-4 TRBV6-5 NA CASSYSRGMREKLFF TGTGCCAGCAGTTACAGTAGGGGAATGCGGGAAAAACTGTTTTTT
NA TRBJ2-2 TRBV11-2 medium-sized CASSLGVQNTGELFF TGTGCCAGCAGCTTAGGCGTACAGAACACCGGGGAGCTGTTTTTT
NA TRBJ2-7 TRBV4-1 NA CASSLGEEHYEQYF TGCGCCAGCAGCCTAGGGGAGGAACACTACGAGCAGTACTTC
NA TRBJ2-1 TRBV6-1 NA CASTGVANSYNEQFF TGTGCCAGCACGGGCGTAGCGAACTCCTACAATGAGCAGTTCTTC
NA TRBJ1-1 TRBV27 NA CASTPFPGVRTEAFF TGTGCCAGCACCCCCTTCCCAGGGGTACGGACTGAAGCTTTCTTT
TRBD1 TRBJ1-2 TRBV27 NA CATKFGTATHNYGYTF TGTGCCACTAAGTTTGGGACAGCCACTCATAACTATGGCTACACCTTC
TRBD1 TRBJ2-7 TRBV4-1 few CASSKSPGTVTYEQYF TGCGCCAGCAGCAAATCCCCCGGGACAGTTACCTACGAGCAGTACTTC
NA TRBJ2-5 TRBV12-3/TRBV12-4 NA CASTRWGSETQYF TGTGCCAGCACCCGGTGGGGGTCAGAGACCCAGTACTTC
NA TRBJ2-2 TRBV11-2 NA CASGGSGNTGELFF TGTGCCAGCGGGGGGAGTGGAAACACCGGGGAGCTGTTTTTT
NA TRBJ1-5 TRBV6-1 few CASSERGLQPQHF TGTGCCAGCAGTGAGAGGGGACTTCAGCCCCAGCATTTT
TRBD1 TRBJ1-2 TRBV2 NA CASSSDREIEGYTF TGTGCCAGCAGTTCGGACAGGGAAATAGAGGGCTACACCTTC
TRBD2 TRBJ2-3 TRBV20-1 NA CSASLREGADTQYF TGCAGTGCTAGTCTCCGGGAGGGGGCAGATACGCAGTATTTT
TRBD1 TRBJ1-1 TRBV19 NA CASRKPGQGNTEAFF TGTGCCAGTAGGAAACCGGGACAGGGGAACACTGAAGCTTTCTTT
TRBD1 TRBJ1-1 TRBV6-1 NA CASSPDRGGSAFF TGTGCCAGCAGTCCCGACAGGGGAGGTTCAGCTTTCTTT
NA TRBJ1-5 TRBV6-1 once CASSTHRSNQPQHF TGTGCCAGCAGTACACACAGAAGCAATCAGCCCCAGCATTTT
NA TRBJ1-6 TRBV27 NA CASSLSGLTNSPLHF TGTGCCAGCAGTTTATCCGGACTGACCAATTCACCCCTCCACTTT
TRBD1 TRBJ1-4 TRBV20-1 NA CSARRQGINEKLFF TGCAGTGCCCGGCGACAGGGTATTAATGAAAAACTGTTTTTT
TRBD1 TRBJ1-2 TRBV12-3/TRBV12-4 NA CASSSGQGLALFGYTF TGTGCCAGCAGTTCGGGACAGGGCTTGGCTCTCTTCGGCTACACCTTC
NA TRBJ1-6 TRBV11-2 NA CASSPGTASGSPLHF TGTGCCAGCAGCCCCGGGACTGCGTCTGGTTCACCCCTCCACTTT
NA TRBJ1-1 TRBV6-2/TRBV6-3 NA CASSSIALNTEAFF TGTGCCAGCAGCTCCATCGCATTGAACACTGAAGCTTTCTTT
NA TRBJ1-5 TRBV6-2/TRBV6-3 NA CASSYPPYGGSNQPQHF TGTGCCAGCAGTTATCCCCCCTATGGGGGGTCCAATCAGCCCCAGCATTTT
NA TRBJ1-5 TRBV5-1 few CASSWGYGNQPQHF TGCGCCAGCAGCTGGGGCTATGGCAATCAGCCCCAGCATTTT
NA TRBJ2-5 TRBV30 NA CAWNPPAEETQYF TGTGCCTGGAACCCCCCAGCCGAAGAGACCCAGTACTTC